This T cell receptor beta chain derives from a study of regulatory T cells in long-lasting Graves disease. The study's findings and limits: There was favoring of TRBV28, TRBJ1-2 and TRBJ2-5 in persistent disease. Since the sample size was small, accuracy may have been reduced. Examination was confined to peripheral blood, excluding thyroid tissue.

This clonotype was counted ten times or more. Its antigen is still unknown. HTBI primers from iRepertoire and Arm-PCR of CDR3 regions yielded the TCR beta libraries. TCRdb re-analysed the multiplex PCR reads in MiXCR, keeping a single row per CDR3 protein. The sample has hundreds of thousands of distinct CDR3 sequences; around 21% are singletons. This CDR3 region has 15 residues. CDR1 is GTSNPN, CDR2 SVGIG, per germline (reference sequence). Trimming removed 4 bases from V and 2 bases from J, with 18 bases in between. The time point here: persistent/refractory GD, antithyroid drugs over 5 years with positive TRAb. The TCR library was made from RNA extracted from PBMCs.

This clonotype was sampled from a female donor with Graves disease. This sample comprised peripheral blood mononuclear cells (PBMCs), obtained when the disease was refractory, from a patient treated with antithyroid drugs. The chain carries TRBV30 and TRBJ2-7; the D gene is possibly TRBD1 (6 bases). The CDR3, as DNA: TGTGCCTGGAACCCGGGACAACCAGGCGCCTACGAGCAGTACTTC. This gives the protein CAWNPGQPGAYEQYF.